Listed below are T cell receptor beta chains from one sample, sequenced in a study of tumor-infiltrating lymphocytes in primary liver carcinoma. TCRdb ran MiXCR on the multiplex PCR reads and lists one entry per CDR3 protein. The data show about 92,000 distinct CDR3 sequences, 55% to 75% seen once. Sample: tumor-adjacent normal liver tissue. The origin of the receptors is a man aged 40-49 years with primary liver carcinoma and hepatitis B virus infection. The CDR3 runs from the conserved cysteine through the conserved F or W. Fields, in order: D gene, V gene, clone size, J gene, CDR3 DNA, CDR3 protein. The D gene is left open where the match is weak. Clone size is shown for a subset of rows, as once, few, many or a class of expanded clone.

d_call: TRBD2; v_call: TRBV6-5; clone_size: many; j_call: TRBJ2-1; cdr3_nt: TGTGCCAGCAGTTACCGGTTGACTAGCAACTCCTACAATGAGCAGTTCTTC; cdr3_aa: CASSYRLTSNSYNEQFF
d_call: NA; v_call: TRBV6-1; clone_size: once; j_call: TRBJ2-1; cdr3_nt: TGTGCCAGCAGATACCGGGACCATAATGAGCAGTTCTTC; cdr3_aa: CASRYRDHNEQFF
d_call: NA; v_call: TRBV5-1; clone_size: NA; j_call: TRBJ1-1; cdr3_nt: TGCGCCAGCAGCTACAGGGATATAACTGAAGCTTTCTTT; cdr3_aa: CASSYRDITEAFF
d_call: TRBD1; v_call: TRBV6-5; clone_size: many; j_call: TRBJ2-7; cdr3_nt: TGTGCCAGCAGCCAGGCACAGGGGACCGGTATTGGCGAGCAGTACTTC; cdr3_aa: CASSQAQGTGIGEQYF
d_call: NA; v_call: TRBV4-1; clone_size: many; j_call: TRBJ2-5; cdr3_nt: TGCGCCAGCAGCCAAGTGTTTCCCACCGACGGAAAGACCCAGTACTTC; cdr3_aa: CASSQVFPTDGKTQYF
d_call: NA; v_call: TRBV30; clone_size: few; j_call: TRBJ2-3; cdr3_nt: TGTGCCTGGGGTGTACGACTTGTTTCCACAGATACGCAGTATTTT; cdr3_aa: CAWGVRLVSTDTQYF
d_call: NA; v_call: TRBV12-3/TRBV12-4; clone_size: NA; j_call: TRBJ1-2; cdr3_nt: TGTGCCAACAGTTTTTTCATTGAACCCGAATTCTATGGCTACACCTTC; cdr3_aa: CANSFFIEPEFYGYTF
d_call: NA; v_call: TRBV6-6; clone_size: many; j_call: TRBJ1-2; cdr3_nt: TGTGCCAGCACCCCGGGAGGCCCCACTAACTATGGCTACACCTTC; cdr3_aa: CASTPGGPTNYGYTF
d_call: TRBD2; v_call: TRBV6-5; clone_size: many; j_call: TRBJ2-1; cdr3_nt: TGTGCCAGCAGTTACGTTGCGGGAGGCCTATACAATGAGCAGTTCTTC; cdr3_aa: CASSYVAGGLYNEQFF
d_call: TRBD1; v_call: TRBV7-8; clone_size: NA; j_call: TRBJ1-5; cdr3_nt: TGTGCCAGCAGCCCAGCGGGACAGCGCCTTTATAGCAATCAGCCCCAGCATTTT; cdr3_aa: CASSPAGQRLYSNQPQHF
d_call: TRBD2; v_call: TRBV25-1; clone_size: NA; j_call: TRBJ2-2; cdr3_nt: TGTGCCAGCAGTGGTCCGAGGACGGGACTAGCGGGAGCCGGGGAGCTGTTTTTT; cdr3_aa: CASSGPRTGLAGAGELFF
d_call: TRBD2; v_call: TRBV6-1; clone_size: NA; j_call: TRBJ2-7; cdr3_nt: TGTGCCAGCAGTGGAGGTCGCACTAGCGGCAAGCAGTACTTC; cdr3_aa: CASSGGRTSGKQYF
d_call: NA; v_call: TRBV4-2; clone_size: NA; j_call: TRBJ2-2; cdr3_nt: TGTGCCAGCACCCAAGATAGGACAGTGCGGAACACAGGGGAGCTGTTTTTT; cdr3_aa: CASTQDRTVRNTGELFF
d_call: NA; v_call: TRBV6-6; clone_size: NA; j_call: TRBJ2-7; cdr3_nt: TGTGCCAGCTGTGCTTCCGGGGTACAGGATGACCAGTACTTC; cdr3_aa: CASCASGVQDDQYF
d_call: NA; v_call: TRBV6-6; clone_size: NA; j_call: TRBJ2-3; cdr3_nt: TGCGTCAGCAGTTACGGGGCGGGAAGACCAGATACGCAGTATTTT; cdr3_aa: CVSSYGAGRPDTQYF
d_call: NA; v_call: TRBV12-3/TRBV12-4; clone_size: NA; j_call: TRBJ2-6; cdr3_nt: TGTGCCAGCAGTCGAGCTGGGACCAACGTCCTAACTTTC; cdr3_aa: CASSRAGTNVLTF
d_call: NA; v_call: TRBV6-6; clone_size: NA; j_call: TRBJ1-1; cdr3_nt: TGTGTCAGCAGTTACGAGTCTGCCGTCAACACTGAAGCTTTCTTT; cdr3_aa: CVSSYESAVNTEAFF
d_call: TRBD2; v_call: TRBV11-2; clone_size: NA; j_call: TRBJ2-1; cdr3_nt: TGTGCCAGCAGCGTCGGCAGTAGCGGGACTAATGAGCACTTCTTC; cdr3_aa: CASSVGSSGTNEHFF
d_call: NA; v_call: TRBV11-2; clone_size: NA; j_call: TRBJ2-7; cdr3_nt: TGTACCAGCAACTTGGCTGCGTCTGGCTCCTACAAGCAGTACTTC; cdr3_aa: CTSNLAASGSYKQYF
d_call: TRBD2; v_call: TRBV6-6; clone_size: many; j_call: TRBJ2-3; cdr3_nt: TGTGCCACCTCGGGACTAGCGGGAGTGGCAGATACGCAGTATTTT; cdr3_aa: CATSGLAGVADTQYF
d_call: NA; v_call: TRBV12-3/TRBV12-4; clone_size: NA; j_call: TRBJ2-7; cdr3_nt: TGTGCCAGCAGTCTCGCACTTGGGAAGGGGGACGAGCAGTACTTC; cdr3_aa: CASSLALGKGDEQYF
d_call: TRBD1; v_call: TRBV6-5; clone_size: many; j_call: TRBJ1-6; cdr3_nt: TGTGCCAGCAGTCCGCTCACAGGGGCGGGGGCGAATTCACCCCTCCACTTT; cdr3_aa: CASSPLTGAGANSPLHF
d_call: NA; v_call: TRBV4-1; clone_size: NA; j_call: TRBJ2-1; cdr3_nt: TGCGCCTACAGCCAAGTTCGGCTAGCGCTGTACAATGAGCAGTTCTTC; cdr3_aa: CAYSQVRLALYNEQFF
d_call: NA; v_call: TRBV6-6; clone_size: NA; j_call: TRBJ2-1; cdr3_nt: TGTGCCAGCAAGCTTAGTGTACTTAGCTCCTACAATGAGCAGTTCTTC; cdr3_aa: CASKLSVLSSYNEQFF
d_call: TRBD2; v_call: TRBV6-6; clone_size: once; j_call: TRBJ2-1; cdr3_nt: TGTGCCAGCAGTTACTCAGCTATAGCGGGAAGGGTCTACAATGAGCAGTTCTTC; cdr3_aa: CASSYSAIAGRVYNEQFF
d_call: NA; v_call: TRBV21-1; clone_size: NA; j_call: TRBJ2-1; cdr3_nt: TGTGCCAGCAGCAAAGGCGGGACTAGCGGGGAAAGCTCCTACAATGAGCAGTTCTTC; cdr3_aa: CASSKGGTSGESSYNEQFF
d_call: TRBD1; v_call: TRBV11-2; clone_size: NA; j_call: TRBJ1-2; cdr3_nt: TGTGCCAGCAGCTTACAACTGGACAGGGATGGCTACACCTTC; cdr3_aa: CASSLQLDRDGYTF
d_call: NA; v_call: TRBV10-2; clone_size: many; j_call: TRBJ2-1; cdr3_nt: TGCGCCAGCAGTGAGTTAGGGGCGGGTCACAATGAGCAGTTCTTC; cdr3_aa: CASSELGAGHNEQFF
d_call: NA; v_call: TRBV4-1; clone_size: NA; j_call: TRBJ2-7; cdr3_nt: TGCGCCAGCAGCCCCCATGTGAATGGCTACGAGCAGTACTTC; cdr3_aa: CASSPHVNGYEQYF
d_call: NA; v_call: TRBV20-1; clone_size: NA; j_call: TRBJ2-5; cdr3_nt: TGCAGTGCCTACCTAGAGAGGGCCGAGGACGAGCAATACTTC; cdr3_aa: CSAYLERAEDEQYF
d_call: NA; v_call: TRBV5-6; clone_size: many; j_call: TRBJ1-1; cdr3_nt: TGTGCCAGCAGCTTGGTACAGCCGACTGAAGCTTTCTTT; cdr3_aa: CASSLVQPTEAFF
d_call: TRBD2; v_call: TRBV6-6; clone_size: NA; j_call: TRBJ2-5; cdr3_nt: TGTGCCAGCAGTTACGGGACTAACTCTGGGGAGACCCAGTACTTC; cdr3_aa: CASSYGTNSGETQYF
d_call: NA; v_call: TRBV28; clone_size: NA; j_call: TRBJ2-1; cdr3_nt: TGTGCCAGTAGTGCTAGTCATGAGCAGCTCTTC; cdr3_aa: CASSASHEQLF
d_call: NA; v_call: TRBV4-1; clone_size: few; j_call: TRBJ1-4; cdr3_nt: TGCGCTAGCAGCCAAGCCGGTAATGAAGAACTGTTTTTT; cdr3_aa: CASSQAGNEELFF
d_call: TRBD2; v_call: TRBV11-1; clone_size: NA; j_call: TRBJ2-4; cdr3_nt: TGTGCCAGCAGCTTTCGCAGGACTAGCGGGACCAAAAACATTCAGTACTTC; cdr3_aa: CASSFRRTSGTKNIQYF
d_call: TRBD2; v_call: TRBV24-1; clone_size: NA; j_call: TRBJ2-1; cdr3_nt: TGTGCCACCAGTAAGCATAAGCGGGAGGACGAGCAGTTCTTC; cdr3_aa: CATSKHKREDEQFF
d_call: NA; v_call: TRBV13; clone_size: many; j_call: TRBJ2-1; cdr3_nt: TGTGCCAGCAGCTTAACCGGTGAGCAGTTCTTC; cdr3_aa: CASSLTGEQFF
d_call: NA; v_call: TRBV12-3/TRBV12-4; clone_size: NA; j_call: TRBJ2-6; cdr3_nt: TGTGCCAGCAGTTTTGAGAGGGCTGGGGCCATCCTCCTGACTTTC; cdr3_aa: CASSFERAGAILLTF
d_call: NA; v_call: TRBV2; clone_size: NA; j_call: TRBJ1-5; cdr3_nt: TGTACCAGCAGTTTACAGGGTCAGCCCCAGCATTTT; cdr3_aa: CTSSLQGQPQHF
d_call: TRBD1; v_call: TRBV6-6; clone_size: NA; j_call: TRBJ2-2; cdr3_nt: TGTGCCACCAGTTCTTCTCAGGGGGCGCGCACCGGGGAGCTGTTTTTT; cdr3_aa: CATSSSQGARTGELFF
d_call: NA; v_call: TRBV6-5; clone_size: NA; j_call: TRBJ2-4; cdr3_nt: TGTGCCAGCAGGAGGAACGACCTAGCCAAAAAAATTCAATACTTC; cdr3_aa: CASRRNDLAKKIQYF
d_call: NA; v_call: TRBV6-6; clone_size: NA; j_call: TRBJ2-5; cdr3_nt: TGTGCCTTCCAACGGGACAAGGTGGAGACCCAGTACTTC; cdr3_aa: CAFQRDKVETQYF
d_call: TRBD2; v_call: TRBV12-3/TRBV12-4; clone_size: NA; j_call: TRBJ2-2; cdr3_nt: TGTGCCATCAGCACCCCTTTACTAGCGGGAGGTACCGGGGAGCTGTTTTTT; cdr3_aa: CAISTPLLAGGTGELFF
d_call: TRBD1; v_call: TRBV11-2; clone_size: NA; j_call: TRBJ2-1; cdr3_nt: TGTGCCAGCAGCTTCGGACAGGGTGGTATATATGAGCAGTTCTTC; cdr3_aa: CASSFGQGGIYEQFF